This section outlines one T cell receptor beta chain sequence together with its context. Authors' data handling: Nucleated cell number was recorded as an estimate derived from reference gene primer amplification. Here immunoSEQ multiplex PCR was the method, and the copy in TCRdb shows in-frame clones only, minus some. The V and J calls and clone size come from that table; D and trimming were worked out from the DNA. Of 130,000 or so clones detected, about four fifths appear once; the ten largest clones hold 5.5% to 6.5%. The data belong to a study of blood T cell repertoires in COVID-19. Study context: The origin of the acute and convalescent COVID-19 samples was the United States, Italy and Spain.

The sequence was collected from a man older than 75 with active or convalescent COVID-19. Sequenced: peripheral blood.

The CDR3 here is CASSFGAGARTDTQYF. The CDR3 DNA reads TGTGCCAGCAGTTTTGGGGCGGGGGCCCGCACAGATACGCAGTATTTT. The chain joins TRBV28 to TRBJ2-3; TRBD2 might be the D (7 bases). The germline V and J ends were trimmed by 3 bases and 1 base, with 14 bases remaining between them. Germline-derived CDR1 and CDR2 are MDHEN and SYDVKM. This CDR3 is 16 amino acids long.